This TCR beta chain was recovered during a study of post-analysis software for immune sequencing data. Study-wide background: Included among the disease courses, which were recorded for the cohort, were relapsing-remitting, secondary progressive and progressive-relapsing multiple sclerosis.

Study-wide points: Same-batch samples co-clustered strongly by F measure. A significant reduction in normalized Chao1 diversity was observed in multiple sclerosis patients versus controls. Several TRBV segments, TRBV5-6, TRBV5-1 and TRBV20-1 among them, were found more frequent in patients than controls.

The CDR3 extends over 17 amino acids. The germline gives CDR1 MNHNS, CDR2 SASEGT. V shed 9 bases, J shed 0 bases, and the junction held 11 bases outside the gene matches. This clonotype was seen a few times. Its target is not known. Unique molecular identifiers had been added to the TCR beta cDNA libraries. MiXCR, run by TCRdb on the PCR reads, gives a single entry per CDR3 protein. The sample records roughly 700,000 distinct CDR3 sequences, roughly 29% being singletons. Sequencing was done on a sample of blood. This chain joins TRBV6-1 and TRBJ2-7, with TRBD2 matching 13 bases. This TCR derives from a girl between 10 and 17 years old with multiple sclerosis. The CDR3 nucleotides are TGTGCCAGGGCTCCCGGGACTAGCGGGACCAGCTCCTACGAGCAGTACTTC. Amino acids: CARAPGTSGTSSYEQYF.